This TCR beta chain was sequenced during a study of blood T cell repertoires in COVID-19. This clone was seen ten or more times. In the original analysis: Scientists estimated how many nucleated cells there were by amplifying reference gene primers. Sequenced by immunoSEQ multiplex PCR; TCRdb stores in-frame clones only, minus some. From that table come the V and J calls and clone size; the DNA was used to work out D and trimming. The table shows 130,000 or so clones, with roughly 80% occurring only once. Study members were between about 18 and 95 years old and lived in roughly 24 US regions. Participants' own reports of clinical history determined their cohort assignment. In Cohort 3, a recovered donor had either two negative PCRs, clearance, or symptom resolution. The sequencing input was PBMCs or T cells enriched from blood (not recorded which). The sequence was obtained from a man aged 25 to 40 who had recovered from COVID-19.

CDR3 in DNA: TGTGCCAGCAGCCGCGGTCGCCAAGAGACCCAGTACTTC. Amino acid sequence: CASSRGRQETQYF. V usage is TRBV7-6 and J usage is TRBJ2-5; D uncertain. The V end was cut by 5 bases, the J end by 1 base, with 8 bases between. The CDR3 sequence is 13 residues long. Germline CDR1 reads SGHVS; CDR2 reads FNYEAQ.